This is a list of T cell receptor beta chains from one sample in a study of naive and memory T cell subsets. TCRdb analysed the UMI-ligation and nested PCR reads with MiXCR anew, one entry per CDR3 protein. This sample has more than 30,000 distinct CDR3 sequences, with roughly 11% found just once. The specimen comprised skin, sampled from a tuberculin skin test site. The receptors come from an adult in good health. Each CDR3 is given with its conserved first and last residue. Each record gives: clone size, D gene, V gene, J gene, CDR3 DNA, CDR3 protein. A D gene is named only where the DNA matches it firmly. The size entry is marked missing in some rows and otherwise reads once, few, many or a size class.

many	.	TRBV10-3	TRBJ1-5	TGTGCCATCAGTCATTCAAGGGAGGGTCAGCCCCAGCATTTT	CAISHSREGQPQHF
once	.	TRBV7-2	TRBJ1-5	TGTGCCAGCAGCTTAACAGGGTCGACTGGTCAGCCCCAGCATTTT	CASSLTGSTGQPQHF
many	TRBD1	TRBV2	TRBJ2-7	TGTGCCAGCGATCTACAGGGACAGGGCTACGAGCAGTACTTC	CASDLQGQGYEQYF
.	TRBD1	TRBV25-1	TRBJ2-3	TGTGCCAGCAGTGTCTGGACAGGGGGGGCAGATACGCAGTATTTT	CASSVWTGGADTQYF
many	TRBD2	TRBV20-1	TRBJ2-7	TGCAGTGCTAGGGACCCTGGGAGGGACGAGCAGTACTTC	CSARDPGRDEQYF
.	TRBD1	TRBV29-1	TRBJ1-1	TGCAGCGTGGGACAGGGGTCCGCCGCGGCGAACACTGAAGCTTTCTTT	CSVGQGSAAANTEAFF
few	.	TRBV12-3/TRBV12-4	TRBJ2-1	TGTGCCAGCAGTTTTCAGGCGGGGGAGCAGTTCTTC	CASSFQAGEQFF
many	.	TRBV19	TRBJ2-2	TGTGCCAGTAGCCCGACTAGACAGAACACCGGGGAGCTGTTTTTT	CASSPTRQNTGELFF
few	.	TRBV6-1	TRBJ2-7	TGTGCCAGCAGTGAGTGGTACGAGCAGTACTTC	CASSEWYEQYF
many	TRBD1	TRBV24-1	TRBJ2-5	TGTGCCACCAGTGACTCGGACAGGGAAGAGACCCAGTACTTC	CATSDSDREETQYF
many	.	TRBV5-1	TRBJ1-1	TGCGCCAGCAGCCGCCTCGGGGAAAAGGGCACTGAAGCTTTCTTT	CASSRLGEKGTEAFF
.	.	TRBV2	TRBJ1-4	TGTGCCAGCACAGCAGGGCTGAATGAAAAACTGTTTTTT	CASTAGLNEKLFF
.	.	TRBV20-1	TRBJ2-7	TGCAGTGCTAGGCCGATAAACACCCCCTACGAGCAGTACTTC	CSARPINTPYEQYF
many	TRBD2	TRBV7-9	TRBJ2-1	TGTGCCAGCAGCCTGCGGGGGGGGTCGGATGAGCAGTTCTTC	CASSLRGGSDEQFF
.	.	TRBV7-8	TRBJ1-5	TGTGCCAGCAGCTTAGAAGCGGGAGCCCACAATCAGCCCCAGCATTTT	CASSLEAGAHNQPQHF
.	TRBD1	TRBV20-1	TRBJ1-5	TGCAGTGCTTACCCGGTGGGACAGGTAAATCAGCCCCAGCATTTT	CSAYPVGQVNQPQHF
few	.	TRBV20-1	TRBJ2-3	TGCAGTGTTAAGGACCGGGACCGCACAGATACGCAGTATTTT	CSVKDRDRTDTQYF
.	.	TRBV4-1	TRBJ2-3	TGCGCCAGCAGCCAAGACTCCGGGACACTAAATACGCAGTATTTT	CASSQDSGTLNTQYF
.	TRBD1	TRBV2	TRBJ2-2	TGTGCCAGCAGTTCGGGACAGGGCGTTAACGCCGGGGAGCTGTTTTTT	CASSSGQGVNAGELFF
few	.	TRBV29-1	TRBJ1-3	TGCAGCGTTCGTCAGGGAACTGGAAACACCATATATTTT	CSVRQGTGNTIYF
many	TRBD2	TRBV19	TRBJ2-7	TGTGCCACCTCTGCGGGAGGGCCTCGGGAGCAGTACTTC	CATSAGGPREQYF
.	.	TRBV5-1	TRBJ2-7	TGCGCCAGCAGCTTGTCGGGGGAACCCTACGAGCAGTACTTC	CASSLSGEPYEQYF
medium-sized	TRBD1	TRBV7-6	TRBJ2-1	TGTGCCAGCAGCCCAGGACAGGGGAGGGTGGGCAATGAGCAGTTCTTC	CASSPGQGRVGNEQFF
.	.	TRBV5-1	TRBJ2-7	TGCGCCAGCAGCTTGCGGGCGGAGGTAGGCTACGAGCAGTACTTC	CASSLRAEVGYEQYF
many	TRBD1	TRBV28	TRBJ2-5	TGTGCCAGCAGGCCACAGGGGTTCCAAGAGACCCAGTACTTC	CASRPQGFQETQYF
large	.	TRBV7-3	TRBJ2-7	TGTGCCAGCAGCTTTCGATCGGTTATCGACGAGCAGTACTTC	CASSFRSVIDEQYF
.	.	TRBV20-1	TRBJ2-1	TGCAGTGCTTCTACCGGACAGAAATACAATGAGCAGTTCTTC	CSASTGQKYNEQFF
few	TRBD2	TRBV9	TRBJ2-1	TGTGCCAGCAGCCCGATAGCGGGAGGGCCAAATGAGCAGTTCTTC	CASSPIAGGPNEQFF
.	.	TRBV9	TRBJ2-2	TGTGCCAGCAGCGTAGTCGGATTGGGGGAGCTGTTTTTT	CASSVVGLGELFF
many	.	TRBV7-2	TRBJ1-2	TGTGCCAGCAGTTTCCACAGGGAAGGCTACACCTTC	CASSFHREGYTF
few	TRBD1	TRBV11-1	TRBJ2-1	TGTGCCAGCAGCTTAGTCACCGGGACAGGAGCCTACAATGAGCAGTTCTTC	CASSLVTGTGAYNEQFF
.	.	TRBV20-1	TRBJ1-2	TGCAGTGCTAGAGCGGGCAGTTACTATGGCTACACCTTC	CSARAGSYYGYTF
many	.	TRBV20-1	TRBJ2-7	TGCAGTGCTAGCTCAGCCCATTTATCCTACGAGCAGTACTTC	CSASSAHLSYEQYF
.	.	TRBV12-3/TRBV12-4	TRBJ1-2	TGTGCCAGCAGGCCGGTGAGGGGTAACTATGGCTACACCTTC	CASRPVRGNYGYTF
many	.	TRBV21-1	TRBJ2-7	TGTGCCAGCAGCAAAGTCCTTCCGGGACAGGCCCCCTACGAGCAGTACTTC	CASSKVLPGQAPYEQYF
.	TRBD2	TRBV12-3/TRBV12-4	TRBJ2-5	TGTGCCAGCAGTAGGCCGACTAGCGGGGTAGAGACCCAGTACTTC	CASSRPTSGVETQYF
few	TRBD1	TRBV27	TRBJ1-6	TGTGCCAGCAGTATACGACAGGGAGGGACACCCCTCCACTTT	CASSIRQGGTPLHF
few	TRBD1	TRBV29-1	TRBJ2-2	TGCAGCGTGCCGGACAGGGTGAACACCGGGGAGCTGTTTTTT	CSVPDRVNTGELFF
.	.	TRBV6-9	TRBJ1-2	TGTGCCAGCATGGGAGCAACCAACAAGGACATCTATGGCTACACCTTC	CASMGATNKDIYGYTF
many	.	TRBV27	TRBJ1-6	TGTGCCAGCAGTCTCCGGGACCCTAGGAGCTCCTATAATTCACCCCTCCACTTT	CASSLRDPRSSYNSPLHF
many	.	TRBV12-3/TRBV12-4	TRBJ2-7	TGTGCCAGCAGTCCCCGGGACTTGAGCTCCTACGAGCAGTACTTC	CASSPRDLSSYEQYF
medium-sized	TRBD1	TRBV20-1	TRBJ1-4	TGCAGTGCTGGGAAGACAGGGTTTAATGAAAAACTGTTTTTT	CSAGKTGFNEKLFF
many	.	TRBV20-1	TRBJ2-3	TGCAGGGGGGCCAAATCAAGCACAGATACGCAGTATTTT	CRGAKSSTDTQYF
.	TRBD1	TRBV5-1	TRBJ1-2	TGCGCCAGCAGCTCATACAGGGGAGATGGCTACACCTTC	CASSSYRGDGYTF
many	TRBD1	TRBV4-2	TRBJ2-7	TGTGCCAGCAGCCCCGGGACAGGGCGGTACGAGCAGTACTTC	CASSPGTGRYEQYF
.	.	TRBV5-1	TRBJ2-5	TGCGCCAGCAGCTTGGCGGTAGAGACCCAGTACTTC	CASSLAVETQYF
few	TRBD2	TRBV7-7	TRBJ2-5	TGTGCTAGCAGCTTAAGCAGCGGGGGGGCCGGCCAGACCCAGTACTTC	CASSLSSGGAGQTQYF
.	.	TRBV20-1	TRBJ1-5	TGCAGTGCTACACAGGGTGGCAATCAGCCCCAGCATTTT	CSATQGGNQPQHF
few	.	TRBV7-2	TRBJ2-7	TGTGCCAGCAGCTTAGATCCTAGCTCTAGCTCCTACGAGCAGTACTTC	CASSLDPSSSSYEQYF
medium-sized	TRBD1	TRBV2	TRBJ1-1	TGTGCCAGCAGTGAAGCCTGGGACAGGGGTGGATACACTGAAGCTTTCTTT	CASSEAWDRGGYTEAFF
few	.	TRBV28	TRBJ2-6	TGTGCCAGCAGTTCCGGGACTGGCTTCTCTGGGGCCAACGTCCTGACTTTC	CASSSGTGFSGANVLTF
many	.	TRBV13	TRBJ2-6	TGTGCCAGCAGCCTCTTACCCCGACTGAGCTCTGGGGCCAACGTCCTGACTTTC	CASSLLPRLSSGANVLTF
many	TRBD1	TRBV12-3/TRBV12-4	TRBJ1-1	TGTGCCAGCAGGGGACAGGGTTCTTCTATGGAAGCTTTCTTT	CASRGQGSSMEAFF
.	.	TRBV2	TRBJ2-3	TGTGCCAGCAGTGATCGGACAGCTAGCACAGATACGCAGTATTTT	CASSDRTASTDTQYF
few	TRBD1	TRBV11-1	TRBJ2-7	TGTGCCAGCAGCTCGACGTCGACAGGGGGTTACGAGCAGTACTTC	CASSSTSTGGYEQYF